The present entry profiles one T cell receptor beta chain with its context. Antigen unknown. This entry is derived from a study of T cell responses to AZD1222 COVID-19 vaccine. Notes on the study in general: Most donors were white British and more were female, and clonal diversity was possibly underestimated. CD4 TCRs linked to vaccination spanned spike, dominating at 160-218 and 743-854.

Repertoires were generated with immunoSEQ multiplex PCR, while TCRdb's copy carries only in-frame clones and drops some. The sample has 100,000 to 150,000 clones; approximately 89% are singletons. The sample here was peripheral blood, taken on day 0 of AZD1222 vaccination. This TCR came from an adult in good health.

The CDR3 bases are TGTGCCAGCAGCTTAGCCGGGACTAGCGGACAAGAGACCCAGTACTTC. Residues: CASSLAGTSGQETQYF. The chain joins TRBV7-2 to TRBJ2-5, with 11 nucleotides matching TRBD2. The CDR3 is 16 amino acids. V lost 0 bases to trimming and J lost 2 bases; unmatched junction nucleotides: 2. The V gene's germline CDR1 is SGHTA and CDR2 FQGNSA.